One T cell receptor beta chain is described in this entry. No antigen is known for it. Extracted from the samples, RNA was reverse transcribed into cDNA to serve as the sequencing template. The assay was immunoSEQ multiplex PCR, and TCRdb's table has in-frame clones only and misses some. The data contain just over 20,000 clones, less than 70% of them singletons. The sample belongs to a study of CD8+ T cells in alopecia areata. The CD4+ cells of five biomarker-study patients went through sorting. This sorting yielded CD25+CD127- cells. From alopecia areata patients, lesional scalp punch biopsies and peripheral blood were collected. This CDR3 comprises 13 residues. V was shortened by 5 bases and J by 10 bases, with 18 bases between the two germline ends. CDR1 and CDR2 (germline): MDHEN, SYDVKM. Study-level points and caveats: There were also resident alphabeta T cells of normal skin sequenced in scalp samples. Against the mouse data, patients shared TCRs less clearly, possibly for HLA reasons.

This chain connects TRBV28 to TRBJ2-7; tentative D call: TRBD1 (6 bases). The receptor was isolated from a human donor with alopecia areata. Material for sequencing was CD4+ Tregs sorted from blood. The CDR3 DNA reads TGTGCCAGCAGTCCGGGACAAATACGTCACCAGTACTTC. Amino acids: CASSPGQIRHQYF.